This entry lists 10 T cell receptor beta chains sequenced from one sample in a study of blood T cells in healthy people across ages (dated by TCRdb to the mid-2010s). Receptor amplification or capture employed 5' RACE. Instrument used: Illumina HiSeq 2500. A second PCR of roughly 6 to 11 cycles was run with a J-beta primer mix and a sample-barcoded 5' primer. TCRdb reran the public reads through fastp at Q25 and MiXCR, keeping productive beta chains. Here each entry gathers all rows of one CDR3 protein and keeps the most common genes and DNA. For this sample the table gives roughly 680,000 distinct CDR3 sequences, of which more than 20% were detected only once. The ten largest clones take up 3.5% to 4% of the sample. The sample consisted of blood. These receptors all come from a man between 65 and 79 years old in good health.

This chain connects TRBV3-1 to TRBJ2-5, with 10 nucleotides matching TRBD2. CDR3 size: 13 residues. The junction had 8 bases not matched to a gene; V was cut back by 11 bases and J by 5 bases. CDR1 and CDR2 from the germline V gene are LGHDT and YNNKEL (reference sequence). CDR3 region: CAVRLAGLETQYF. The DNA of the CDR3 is TGTGCCGTCCGACTAGCGGGTTTGGAGACCCAGTACTTC.

CDR3 protein: CASSEAGLSNEKLFF. The DNA for the CDR3 is TGTGCCAGCAGTGAAGCAGGACTTTCCAATGAAAAACTGTTTTTT. V gene TRBV2 combines with J gene TRBJ1-4, with D uncertain. The CDR3 consists of 15 residues. V gave up 0 bases and J gave up 5 bases, with 10 bases separating them. CDR1 and CDR2 from the germline V gene are SNHLY and FYNNEI.

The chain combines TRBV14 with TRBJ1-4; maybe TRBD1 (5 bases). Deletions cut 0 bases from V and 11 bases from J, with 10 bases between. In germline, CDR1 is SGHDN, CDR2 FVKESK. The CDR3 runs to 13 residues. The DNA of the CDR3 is TGTGCCAGCAGCCAAGATTGGGGGTTGAAACTGTTTTTT. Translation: CASSQDWGLKLFF.

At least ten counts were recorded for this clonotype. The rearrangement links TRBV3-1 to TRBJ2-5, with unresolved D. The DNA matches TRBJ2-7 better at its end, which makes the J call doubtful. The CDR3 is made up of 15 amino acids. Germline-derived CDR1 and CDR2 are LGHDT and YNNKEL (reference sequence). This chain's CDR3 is CASSQVPGTSYEQYF. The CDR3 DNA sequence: TGTGCCAGCAGCCAAGTGCCGGGCACAAGCTACGAGCAGTACTTC.

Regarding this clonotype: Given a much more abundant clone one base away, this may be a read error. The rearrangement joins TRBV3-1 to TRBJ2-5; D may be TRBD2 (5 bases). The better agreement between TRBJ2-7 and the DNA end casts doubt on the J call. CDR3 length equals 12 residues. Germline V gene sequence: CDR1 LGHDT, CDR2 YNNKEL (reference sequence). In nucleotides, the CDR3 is TGTACCAGCAGTCGTACTAGCTACGAGCAGTACTTC. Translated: CTSSRTSYEQYF.

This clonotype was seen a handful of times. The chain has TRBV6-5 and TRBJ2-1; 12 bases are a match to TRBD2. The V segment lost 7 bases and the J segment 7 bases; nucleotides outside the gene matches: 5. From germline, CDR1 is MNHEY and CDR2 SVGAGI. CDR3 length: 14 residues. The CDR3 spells CASKTGTSGNEQFF. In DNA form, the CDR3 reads TGTGCCAGCAAAACCGGGACTAGCGGGAATGAGCAGTTCTTC.

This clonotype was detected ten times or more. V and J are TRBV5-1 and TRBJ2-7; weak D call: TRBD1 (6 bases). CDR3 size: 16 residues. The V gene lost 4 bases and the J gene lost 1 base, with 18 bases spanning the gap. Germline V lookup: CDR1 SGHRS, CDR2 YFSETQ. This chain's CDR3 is CASSPRQELGSYEQYF. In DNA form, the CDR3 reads TGCGCCAGCAGCCCCAGACAGGAATTGGGTTCCTACGAGCAGTACTTC.

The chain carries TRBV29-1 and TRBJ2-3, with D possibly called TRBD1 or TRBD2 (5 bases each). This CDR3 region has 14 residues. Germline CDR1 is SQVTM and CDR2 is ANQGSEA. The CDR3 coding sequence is TGCAGTGCACCGGGACCCTTTAGAACAGATACGCAGTATTTT. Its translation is CSAPGPFRTDTQYF.

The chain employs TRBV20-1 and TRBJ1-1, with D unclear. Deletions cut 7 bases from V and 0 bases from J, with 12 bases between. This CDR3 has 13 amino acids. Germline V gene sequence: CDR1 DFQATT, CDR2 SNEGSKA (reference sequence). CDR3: CSGKGGLNTEAFF. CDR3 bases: TGCAGTGGAAAGGGTGGATTGAACACTGAAGCTTTCTTT.

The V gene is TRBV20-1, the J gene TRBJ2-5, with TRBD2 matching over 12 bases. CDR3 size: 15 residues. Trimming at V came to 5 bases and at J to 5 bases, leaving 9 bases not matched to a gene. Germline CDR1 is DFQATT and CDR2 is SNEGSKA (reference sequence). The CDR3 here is CSAGRLAGVDETQYF. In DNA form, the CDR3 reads TGCAGTGCTGGAAGACTAGCGGGAGTGGATGAGACCCAGTACTTC.